The clone carrying this TCR beta chain was counted many times. The antigen is not known. Construction of TCR beta libraries relied on iRepertoire HTBI primers and on Arm-PCR targeting CDR3 regions. TCRdb fed the multiplex PCR reads into MiXCR, producing one record per CDR3 protein. The sample carries more than 350,000 distinct CDR3 sequences, around 20% recorded once. Documented time point: persistent/refractory GD, antithyroid drugs over 5 years with positive TRAb. From PBMCs, RNA was extracted and then used to make the TCR library. The patients included were those that came from an endocrinology department in Xi'an, China. CDR3 length: 15 amino acids. Per germline, CDR1 SGHRS and CDR2 YFSETQ. V lost 0 bases to trimming and J lost 3 bases, with 13 bases between them. This entry comes from a study of regulatory T cells in long-lasting Graves disease. At the level of the study: In persistent Graves' disease, antithyroid drugs had been taken for over 5 years and TSH receptor antibodies stayed positive.

Study results and caveats: TRBV28, TRBJ1-2 and TRBJ2-5 emerged as the favored segments in persistent disease.

The receptor was isolated from a female donor with Graves disease. Material: peripheral blood mononuclear cells (PBMCs), obtained when the disease was refractory, from a patient treated with antithyroid drugs. The rearrangement links TRBV5-1 to TRBJ2-7, with a tentative D call TRBD1 (5 bases). The CDR3: CASSLAPGSGYEQYF. DNA for the CDR3: TGCGCCAGCAGCTTGGCCCCAGGGTCAGGCTACGAGCAGTACTTC.